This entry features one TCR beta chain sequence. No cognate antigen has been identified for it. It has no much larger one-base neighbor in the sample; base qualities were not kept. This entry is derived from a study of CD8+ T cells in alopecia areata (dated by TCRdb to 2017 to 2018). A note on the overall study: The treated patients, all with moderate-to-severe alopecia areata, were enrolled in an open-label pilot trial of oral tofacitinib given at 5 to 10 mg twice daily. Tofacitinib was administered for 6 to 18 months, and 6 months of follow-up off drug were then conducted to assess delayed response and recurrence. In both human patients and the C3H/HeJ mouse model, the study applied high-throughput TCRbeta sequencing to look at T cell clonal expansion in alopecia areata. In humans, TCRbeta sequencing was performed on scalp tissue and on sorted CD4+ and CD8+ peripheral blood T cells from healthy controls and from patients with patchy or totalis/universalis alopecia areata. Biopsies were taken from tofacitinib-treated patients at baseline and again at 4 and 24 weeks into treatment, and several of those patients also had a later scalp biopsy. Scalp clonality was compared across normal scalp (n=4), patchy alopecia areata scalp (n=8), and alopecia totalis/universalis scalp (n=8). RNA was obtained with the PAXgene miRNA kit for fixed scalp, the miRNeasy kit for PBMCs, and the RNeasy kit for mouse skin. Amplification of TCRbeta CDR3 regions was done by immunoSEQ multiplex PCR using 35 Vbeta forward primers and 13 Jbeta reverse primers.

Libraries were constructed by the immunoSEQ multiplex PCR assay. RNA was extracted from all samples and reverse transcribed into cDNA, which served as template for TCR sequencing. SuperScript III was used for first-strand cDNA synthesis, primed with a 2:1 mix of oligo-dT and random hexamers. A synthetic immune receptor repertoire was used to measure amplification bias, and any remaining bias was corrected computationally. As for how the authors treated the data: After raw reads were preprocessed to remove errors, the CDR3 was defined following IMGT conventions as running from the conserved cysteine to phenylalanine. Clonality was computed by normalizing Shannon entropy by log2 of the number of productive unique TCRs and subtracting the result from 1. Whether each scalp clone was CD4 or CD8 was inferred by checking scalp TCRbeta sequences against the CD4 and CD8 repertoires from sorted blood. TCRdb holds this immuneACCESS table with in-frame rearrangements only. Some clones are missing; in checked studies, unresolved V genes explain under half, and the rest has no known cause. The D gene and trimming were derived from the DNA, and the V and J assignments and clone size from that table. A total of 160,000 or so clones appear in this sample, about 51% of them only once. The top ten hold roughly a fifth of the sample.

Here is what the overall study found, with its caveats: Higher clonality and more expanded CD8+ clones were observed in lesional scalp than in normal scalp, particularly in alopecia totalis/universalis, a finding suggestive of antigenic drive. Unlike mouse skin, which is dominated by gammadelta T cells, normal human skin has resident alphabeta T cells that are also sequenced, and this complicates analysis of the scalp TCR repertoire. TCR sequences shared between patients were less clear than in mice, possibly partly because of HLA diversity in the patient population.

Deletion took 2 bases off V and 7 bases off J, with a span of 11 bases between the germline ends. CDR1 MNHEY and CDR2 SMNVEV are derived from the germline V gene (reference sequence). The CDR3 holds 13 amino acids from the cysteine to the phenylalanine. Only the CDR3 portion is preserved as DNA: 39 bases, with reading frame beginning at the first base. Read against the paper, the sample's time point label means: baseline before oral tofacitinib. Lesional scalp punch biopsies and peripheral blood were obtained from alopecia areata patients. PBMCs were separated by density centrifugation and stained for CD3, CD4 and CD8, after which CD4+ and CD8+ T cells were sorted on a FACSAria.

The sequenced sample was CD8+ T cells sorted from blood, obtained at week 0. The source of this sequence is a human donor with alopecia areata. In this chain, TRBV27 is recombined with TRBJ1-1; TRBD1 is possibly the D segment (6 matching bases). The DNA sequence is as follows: TGTGCCAGCAGTTTAGGGGGGCGGAATGAAGCTTTCTTT. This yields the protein CASSLGGRNEAFF.